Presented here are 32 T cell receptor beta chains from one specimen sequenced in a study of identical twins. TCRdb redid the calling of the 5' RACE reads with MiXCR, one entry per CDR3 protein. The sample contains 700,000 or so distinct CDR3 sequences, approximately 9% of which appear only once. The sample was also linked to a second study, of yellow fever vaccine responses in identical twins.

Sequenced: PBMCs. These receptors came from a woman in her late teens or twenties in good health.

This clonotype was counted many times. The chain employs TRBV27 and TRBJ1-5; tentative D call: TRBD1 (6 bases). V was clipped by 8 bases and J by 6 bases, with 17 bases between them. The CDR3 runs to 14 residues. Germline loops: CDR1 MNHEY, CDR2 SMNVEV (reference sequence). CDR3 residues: CASVSRRGGQPQHF. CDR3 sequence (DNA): TGTGCCAGCGTATCTAGGAGAGGGGGTCAGCCCCAGCATTTT.

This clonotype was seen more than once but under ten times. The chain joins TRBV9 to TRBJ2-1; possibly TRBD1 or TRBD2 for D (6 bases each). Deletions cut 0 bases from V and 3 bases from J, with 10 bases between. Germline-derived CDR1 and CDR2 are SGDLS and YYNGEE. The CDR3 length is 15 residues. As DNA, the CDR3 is TGTGCCAGCAGCGTAGACGGGGGCAACTACAATGAGCAGTTCTTC. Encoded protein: CASSVDGGNYNEQFF.

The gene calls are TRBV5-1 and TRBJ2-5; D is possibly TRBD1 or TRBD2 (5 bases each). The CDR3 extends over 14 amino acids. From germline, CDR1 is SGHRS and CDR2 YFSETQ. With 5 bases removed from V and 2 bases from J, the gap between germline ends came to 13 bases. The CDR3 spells CASRYGTAQETQYF. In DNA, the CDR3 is TGCGCCAGCAGGTATGGGACCGCACAAGAGACCCAGTACTTC. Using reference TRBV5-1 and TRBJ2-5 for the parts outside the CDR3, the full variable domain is KAGVTQTPRYLIKTRGQQVTLSCSPISGHRSVSWYQQTPGQGLQFLFEYFSETQRNKGNFPGRFSGRQFSNSRSEMNVSTLELGDSALYLCASRYGTAQETQYFGPGTRLLVL.

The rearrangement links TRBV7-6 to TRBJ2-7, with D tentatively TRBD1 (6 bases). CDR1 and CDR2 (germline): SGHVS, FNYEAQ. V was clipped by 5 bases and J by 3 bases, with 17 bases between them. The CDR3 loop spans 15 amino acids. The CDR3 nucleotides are TGTGCCAGCAGCCGCTTTCAGGGGTGGGGCTACGAGCAGTACTTC. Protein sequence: CASSRFQGWGYEQYF.

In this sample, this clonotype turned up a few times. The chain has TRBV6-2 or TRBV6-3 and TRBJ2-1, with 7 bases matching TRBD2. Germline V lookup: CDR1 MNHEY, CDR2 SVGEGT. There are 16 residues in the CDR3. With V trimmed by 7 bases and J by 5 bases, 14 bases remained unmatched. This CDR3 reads CASTPPSGTNHNEQFF. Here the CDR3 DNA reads TGTGCCAGCACCCCTCCCAGCGGGACCAACCACAATGAGCAGTTCTTC.

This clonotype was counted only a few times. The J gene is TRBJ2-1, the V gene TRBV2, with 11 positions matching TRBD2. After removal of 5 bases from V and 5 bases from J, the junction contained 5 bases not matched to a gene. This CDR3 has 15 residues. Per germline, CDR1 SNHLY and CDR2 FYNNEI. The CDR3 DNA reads TGTGCCAGCAGTATTACTAGCGGGGGCAACAATGAGCAGTTCTTC. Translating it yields CASSITSGGNNEQFF.

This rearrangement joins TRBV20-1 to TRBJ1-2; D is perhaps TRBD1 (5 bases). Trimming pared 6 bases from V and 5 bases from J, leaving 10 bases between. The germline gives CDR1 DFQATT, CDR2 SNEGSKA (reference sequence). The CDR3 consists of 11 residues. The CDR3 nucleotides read TGCAGTGCAGGGACCGTTTATGGCTACACCTTC. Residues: CSAGTVYGYTF.

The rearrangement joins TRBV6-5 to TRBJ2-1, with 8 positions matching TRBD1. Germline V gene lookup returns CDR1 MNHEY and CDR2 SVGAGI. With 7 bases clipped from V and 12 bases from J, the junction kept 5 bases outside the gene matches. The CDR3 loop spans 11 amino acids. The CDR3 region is CASTQGAGQFF. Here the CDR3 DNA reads TGTGCCAGCACCCAGGGGGCAGGGCAGTTCTTC.

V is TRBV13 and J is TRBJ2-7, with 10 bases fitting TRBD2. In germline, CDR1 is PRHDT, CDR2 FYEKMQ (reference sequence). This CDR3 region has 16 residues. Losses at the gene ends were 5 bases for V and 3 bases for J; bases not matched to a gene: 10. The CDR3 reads CASSPGTSAFLYEQYF. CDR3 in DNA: TGTGCCAGCAGCCCAGGGACTAGCGCCTTCCTCTACGAGCAGTACTTC.

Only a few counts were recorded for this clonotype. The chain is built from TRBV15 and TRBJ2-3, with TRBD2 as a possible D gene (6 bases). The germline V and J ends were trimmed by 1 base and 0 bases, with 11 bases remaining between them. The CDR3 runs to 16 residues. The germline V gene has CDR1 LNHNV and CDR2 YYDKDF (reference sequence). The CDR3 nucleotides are TGTGCCACCAGCAGAGCGGCGGGGATTAGCACAGATACGCAGTATTTT. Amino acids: CATSRAAGISTDTQYF.

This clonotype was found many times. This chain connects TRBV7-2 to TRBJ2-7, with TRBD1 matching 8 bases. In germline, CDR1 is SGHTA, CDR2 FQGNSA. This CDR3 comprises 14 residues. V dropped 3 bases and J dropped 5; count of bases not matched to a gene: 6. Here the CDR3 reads CASSFGQGVNEQYF. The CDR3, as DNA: TGTGCCAGCAGCTTCGGACAGGGAGTGAACGAGCAGTACTTC.

The CDR3: CASSSWTGPPLNEQYF. As DNA, the CDR3 is TGTGCCAGCAGTTCCTGGACAGGGCCCCCTCTGAACGAGCAGTACTTC. The genes are TRBV6-2 or TRBV6-3 and TRBJ2-7; 8 bases are a match to TRBD1. The germline V gene encodes CDR1 MNHEY and CDR2 SVGEGT. The length of the CDR3 is 16 residues. The V gene end was trimmed by 4 bases and the J gene end by 5 bases; junction bases not matched to a gene: 13.

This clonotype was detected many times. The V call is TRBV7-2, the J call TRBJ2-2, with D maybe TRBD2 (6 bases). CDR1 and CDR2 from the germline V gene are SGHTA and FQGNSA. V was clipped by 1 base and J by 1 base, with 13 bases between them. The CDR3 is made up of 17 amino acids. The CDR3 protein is CASSLGRGRLNTGELFF. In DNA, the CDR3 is TGTGCCAGCAGCTTAGGGAGGGGCAGACTGAACACCGGGGAGCTGTTTTTT.

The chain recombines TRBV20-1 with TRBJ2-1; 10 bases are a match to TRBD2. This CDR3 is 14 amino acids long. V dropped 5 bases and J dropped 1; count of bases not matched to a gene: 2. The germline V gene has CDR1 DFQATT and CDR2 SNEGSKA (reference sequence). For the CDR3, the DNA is TGCAGTGCTGATAGCGGGAGGTCCTACAATGAGCAGTTCTTC. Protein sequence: CSADSGRSYNEQFF.

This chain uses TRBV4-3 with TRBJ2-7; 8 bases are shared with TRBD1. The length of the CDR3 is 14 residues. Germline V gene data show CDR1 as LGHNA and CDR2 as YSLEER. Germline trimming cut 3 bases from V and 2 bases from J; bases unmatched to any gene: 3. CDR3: CASSHRTGTYEQYF. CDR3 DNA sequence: TGCGCCAGCAGCCACCGGACAGGGACCTACGAGCAGTACTTC.

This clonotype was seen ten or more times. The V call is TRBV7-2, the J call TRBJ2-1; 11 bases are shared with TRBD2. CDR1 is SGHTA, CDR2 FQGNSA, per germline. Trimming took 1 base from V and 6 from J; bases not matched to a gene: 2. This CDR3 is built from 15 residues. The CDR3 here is CASSLVAGGRNEQFF. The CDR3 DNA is TGTGCCAGCAGCTTAGTAGCGGGAGGGCGCAATGAGCAGTTCTTC.

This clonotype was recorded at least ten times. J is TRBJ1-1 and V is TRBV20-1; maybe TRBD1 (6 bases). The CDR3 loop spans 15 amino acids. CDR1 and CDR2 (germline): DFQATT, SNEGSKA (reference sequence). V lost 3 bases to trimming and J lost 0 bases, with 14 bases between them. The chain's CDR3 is CSASGTGRVNTEAFF. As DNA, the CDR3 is TGCAGTGCTAGTGGCACAGGGAGGGTGAACACTGAAGCTTTCTTT.

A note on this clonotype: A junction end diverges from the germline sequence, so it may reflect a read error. DNA for the CDR3: TGTGCTAGCAGCTCAGGGATCGATTCCGGGGAGCTGTTTTTT. Encoded protein: CASSSGIDSGELFF. The chain uses TRBV7-7 and TRBJ2-2; weak D call: TRBD1 (5 bases). The CDR3 has 14 amino acids. Germline V gives CDR1 SSHAT, CDR2 FNYEAQ (reference sequence).

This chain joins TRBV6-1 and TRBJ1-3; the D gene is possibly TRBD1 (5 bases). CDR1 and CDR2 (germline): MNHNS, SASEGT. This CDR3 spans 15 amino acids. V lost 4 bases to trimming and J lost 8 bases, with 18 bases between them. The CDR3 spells CASSGRGTMIDTIYF. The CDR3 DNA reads TGTGCCAGCAGTGGGCGTGGGACGATGATAGACACCATATATTTT.

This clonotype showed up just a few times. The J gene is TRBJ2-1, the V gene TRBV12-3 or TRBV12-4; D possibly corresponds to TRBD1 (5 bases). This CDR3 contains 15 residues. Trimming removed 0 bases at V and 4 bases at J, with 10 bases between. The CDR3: CASSLAGRRYNEQFF. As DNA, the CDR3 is TGTGCCAGCAGTTTAGCGGGGCGGAGATACAATGAGCAGTTCTTC.

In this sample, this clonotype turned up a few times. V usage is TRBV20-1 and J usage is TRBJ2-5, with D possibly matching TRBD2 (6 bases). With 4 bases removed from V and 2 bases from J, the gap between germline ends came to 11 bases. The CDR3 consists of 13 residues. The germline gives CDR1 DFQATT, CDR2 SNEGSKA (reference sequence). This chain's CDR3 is CSAKRLGQETQYF. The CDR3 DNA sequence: TGCAGTGCTAAACGACTAGGTCAAGAGACCCAGTACTTC.

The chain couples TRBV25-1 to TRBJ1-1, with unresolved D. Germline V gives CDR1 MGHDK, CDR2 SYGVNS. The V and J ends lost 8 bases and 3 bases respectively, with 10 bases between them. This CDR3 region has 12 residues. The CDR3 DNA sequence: TGTGCCAGCGCCACAGAATACACTGAAGCTTTCTTT. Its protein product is CASATEYTEAFF. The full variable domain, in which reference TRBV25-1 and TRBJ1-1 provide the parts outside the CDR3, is EADIYQTPRYLVIGTGKKITLECSQTMGHDKMYWYQQDPGMELHLIHYSYGVNSTEKGDLSSESTVSRIRTEHFPLTLESARPSHTSQYLCASATEYTEAFFGQGTRLTVV.

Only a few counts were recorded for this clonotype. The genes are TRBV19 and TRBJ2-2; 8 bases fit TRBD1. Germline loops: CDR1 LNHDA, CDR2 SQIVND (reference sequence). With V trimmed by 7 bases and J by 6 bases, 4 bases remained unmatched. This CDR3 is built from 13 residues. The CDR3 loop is CASKPGGSGELFF. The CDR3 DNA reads TGTGCCAGTAAGCCAGGGGGCTCCGGGGAGCTGTTTTTT.

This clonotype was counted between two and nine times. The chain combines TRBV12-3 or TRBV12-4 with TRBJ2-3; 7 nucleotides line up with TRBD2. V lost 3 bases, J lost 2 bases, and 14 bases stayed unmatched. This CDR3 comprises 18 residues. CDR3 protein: CASSFRARRGSPTDTQYF. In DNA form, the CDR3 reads TGTGCCAGCAGTTTCAGGGCGAGGCGGGGGTCCCCCACAGATACGCAGTATTTT.

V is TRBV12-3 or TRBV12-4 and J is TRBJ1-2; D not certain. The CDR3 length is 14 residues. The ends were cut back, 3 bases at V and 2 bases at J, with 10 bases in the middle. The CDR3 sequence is CASSLPDPNYGYTF. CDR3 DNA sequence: TGTGCCAGCAGTTTGCCAGATCCCAACTATGGCTACACCTTC.

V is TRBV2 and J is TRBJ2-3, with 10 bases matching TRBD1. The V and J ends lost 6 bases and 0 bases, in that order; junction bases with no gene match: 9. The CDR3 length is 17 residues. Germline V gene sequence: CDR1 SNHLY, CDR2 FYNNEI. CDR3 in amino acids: CASSGWDRGRSTDTQYF. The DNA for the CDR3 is TGTGCCAGCAGCGGTTGGGACAGGGGTCGTAGCACAGATACGCAGTATTTT.

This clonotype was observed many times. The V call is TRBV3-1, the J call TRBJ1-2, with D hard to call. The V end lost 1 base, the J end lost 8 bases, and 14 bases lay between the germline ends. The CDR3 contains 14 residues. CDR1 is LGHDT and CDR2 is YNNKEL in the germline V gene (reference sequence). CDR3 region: CASSQVLSERGYTF. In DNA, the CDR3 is TGTGCCAGCAGCCAAGTTCTGTCCGAACGCGGCTACACCTTC.

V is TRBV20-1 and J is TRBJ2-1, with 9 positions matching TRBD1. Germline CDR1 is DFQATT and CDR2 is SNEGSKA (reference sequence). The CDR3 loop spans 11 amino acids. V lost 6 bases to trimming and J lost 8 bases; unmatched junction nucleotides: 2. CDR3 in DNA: TGCAGTGCCTACAGGGGGCATGAGCAGTTCTTC. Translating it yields CSAYRGHEQFF.

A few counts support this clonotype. This CDR3 is CATNSGGTGELFF. The CDR3 nucleotides read TGTGCCACTAATAGCGGGGGCACCGGGGAGCTGTTTTTT. V usage is TRBV6-1 and J usage is TRBJ2-2, with TRBD2 identical over 9 bases. The germline V gene encodes CDR1 MNHNS and CDR2 SASEGT. The length of the CDR3 is 13 residues. Losses at the gene ends were 10 bases for V and 4 bases for J; bases not matched to a gene: 4.

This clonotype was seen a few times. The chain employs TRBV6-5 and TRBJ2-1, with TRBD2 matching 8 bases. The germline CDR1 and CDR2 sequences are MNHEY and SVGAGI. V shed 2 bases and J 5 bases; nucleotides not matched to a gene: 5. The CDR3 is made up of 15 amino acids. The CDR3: CASSYRRGGNNEQFF. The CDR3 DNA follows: TGTGCCAGCAGTTACCGACGGGGGGGTAACAATGAGCAGTTCTTC.

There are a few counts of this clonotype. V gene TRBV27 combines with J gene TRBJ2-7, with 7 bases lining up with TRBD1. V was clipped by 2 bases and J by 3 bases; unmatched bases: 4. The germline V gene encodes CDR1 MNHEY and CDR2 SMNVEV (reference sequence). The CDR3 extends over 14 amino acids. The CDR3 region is CASSLKGASYEQYF. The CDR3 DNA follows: TGTGCCAGCAGTTTAAAGGGGGCTAGCTACGAGCAGTACTTC.

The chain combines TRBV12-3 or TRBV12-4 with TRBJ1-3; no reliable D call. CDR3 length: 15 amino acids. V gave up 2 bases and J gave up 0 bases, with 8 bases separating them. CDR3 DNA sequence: TGTGCCAGCAGTTTATCCGGCGCCTCTGGAAACACCATATATTTT. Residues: CASSLSGASGNTIYF.